This entry features one T cell receptor (beta chain) sequence. Assay used: immunoSEQ multiplex PCR; TCRdb lists only in-frame clones, some missing. The sample carries approximately 65,000 clones, approximately 80% recorded once. The entry originates in a study of memory CD4+ T cells and cytomegalovirus serostatus. The CDR3 contains 15 residues. Germline V gene lookup returns CDR1 MNHNS and CDR2 SASEGT. Trimming pared 4 bases from V and 3 bases from J, leaving 15 bases between. The sort gate was single viable CD3+CD4+CD8-CD45RO+ cells for memory CD4+ T cells. This sequence originates from an adult in good health and CMV-seronegative. The chain has TRBV6-1 and TRBJ1-1; perhaps TRBD1 as D (6 bases). The sequenced sample consisted of memory CD4+ T cells from blood. The CDR3 DNA follows: TGTGCCAGCAGTGGAGAACAGGGAGTGGACACTGAAGCTTTCTTT. It is translated as CASSGEQGVDTEAFF.